This T cell receptor beta chain comes out of a study of T cells in tuberculosis. For the study at large: T cells were selected with CD1B tetramers loaded with glucose monomycolate. In South Africa, adults with active tuberculosis were compared with IGRA-negative and latently infected IGRA-positive adolescents. Findings of the study overall: A GMM-specific repertoire classifier reached approximately 90% accuracy, AUROC about 0.9. Shorter CDR3-alpha in active tuberculosis partly drove smaller distances.

TCRdb keeps only in-frame clones here, not all; method: immunoSEQ multiplex PCR. This table holds tens of thousands of clones, about 95% found once. After removal of 6 bases from V and 8 bases from J, the junction contained 7 bases not matched to a gene. The CDR3 has 13 amino acids. Looked up from germline, CDR1 is MDHEN and CDR2 is SYDVKM. Turning to this clone: Antigen: not known.

This TCR was sampled from a donor between 5 and 29 years old with latent tuberculosis or without tuberculosis infection. The sequenced material came from PBMCs. The gene calls are TRBV28 and TRBJ1-2, with TRBD1 identical over 9 bases. The CDR3 spells CASSYGTGLGYTF. As DNA, the CDR3 is TGTGCCAGCAGCTACGGGACAGGGCTCGGCTACACCTTC.